The TCR beta chain under discussion was sequenced for a study of beta chain features in type 1 diabetes. This clone has more than one count but fewer than ten. The antigen is undetermined. Reverse transcribing all isolated RNA meant expressed TCRB transcripts were sequenced. TCRdb's copy holds only in-frame clones and misses some; the assay was immunoSEQ multiplex PCR. The repertoire holds roughly 160,000 clones, with approximately 9% as singletons. Findings and limits, study-wide: There was a moderate but significant shortening of TCRB CDR3s in all four CD4+ subsets of Type 1 diabetes patients.

Unmatched junction bases numbered 2, after V lost 5 bases and J lost 2 bases. Germline V lookup: CDR1 MNHNY, CDR2 SVGAGI (reference sequence). The CDR3 is 13 residues long. The receptor was derived from a woman under 30 with type 1 diabetes. The rearrangement links TRBV6-6 to TRBJ1-2; TRBD1 agrees at 7 bases. The specimen sequenced was central memory CD4+ T cells from blood. For the CDR3, the DNA is TGTGCCAGCAGTGTACAGGGGAACTATGGCTACACCTTC. It translates to CASSVQGNYGYTF.